This TCR beta chain stems from a study of blood T cells in healthy people across ages. Study as a whole: Through template switching, about one barcoded beta molecule was captured per two T cells, as measured in model experiments. Study-wide results and limits: The CMV status of each donor remained undetermined, and this could have confounded shifts in expanded clonotypes. More naive CD4+ cells and higher diversity marked long-lived donors relative to aged donors.

This clonotype was seen more than once but under ten times. Antigen: not known. Primed by a sample-barcoded 5' primer and a J-beta primer mix, a second PCR proceeded for roughly 7 to 11 cycles. TCRdb passed the 5' RACE reads through MiXCR, listing each CDR3 protein once. The table lists some 860,000 distinct CDR3 sequences, around 50% of them singletons. CDR1 is SQVTM and CDR2 is ANQGSEA in the germline V gene. This CDR3 comprises 13 residues. V was clipped by 3 bases and J by 6 bases, with 13 bases between them. The sequenced sample consisted of blood. This TCR came from a man in his forties in good health. The chain employs TRBV29-1 and TRBJ2-3; D may be TRBD1 or TRBD2 (5 bases each). CDR3 in DNA: TGCAGCGTTGATTTCAGGGACGGGGATACGCAGTATTTT. It codes for CSVDFRDGDTQYF.